This note documents a single T cell receptor beta chain sequence. Its target is not known. The sample is drawn from a study of vaccination effects on CD4 cells after COVID-19. Overall study: Each participant was administered two doses of either the BNT162b2 or the mRNA-1273 vaccine.

Using immunoSEQ multiplex PCR, the repertoire was profiled, and TCRdb retains in-frame clones only, with some absent. The sample holds 20,000 to 30,000 clones, about 70% seen once. Antigen-specific CD4+ T cells were expanded with viral peptide pools in the ViraFEST assay before sequencing. Upon completion of approximately ten days in culture, CD4+ T cells were isolated. Nucleocapsid antibody tests were negative, and the vaccine recipients had no prior SARS-CoV-2 infection. IL-2 medium supplanted half the medium on days 3 and 7. This CDR3 region has 14 residues. Between the trimmed V and J ends, which lost 5 bases and 4 bases, there was a span of 14 bases. Germline assignment: CDR1 SGHVS and CDR2 FQNEAQ.

V usage is TRBV7-8 and J usage is TRBJ2-5; weak D call: TRBD2 (6 bases). The sequence was obtained from a human donor who received a COVID-19 vaccine. The sequences come from CD4+ T cells from PBMCs cultured with HCoV-NL63 spike peptides, collected before COVID-19 vaccination. CDR3 loop: CASSPRLGTETQYF. The CDR3 bases are TGTGCCAGCAGCCCCCGACTAGGAACAGAGACCCAGTACTTC.